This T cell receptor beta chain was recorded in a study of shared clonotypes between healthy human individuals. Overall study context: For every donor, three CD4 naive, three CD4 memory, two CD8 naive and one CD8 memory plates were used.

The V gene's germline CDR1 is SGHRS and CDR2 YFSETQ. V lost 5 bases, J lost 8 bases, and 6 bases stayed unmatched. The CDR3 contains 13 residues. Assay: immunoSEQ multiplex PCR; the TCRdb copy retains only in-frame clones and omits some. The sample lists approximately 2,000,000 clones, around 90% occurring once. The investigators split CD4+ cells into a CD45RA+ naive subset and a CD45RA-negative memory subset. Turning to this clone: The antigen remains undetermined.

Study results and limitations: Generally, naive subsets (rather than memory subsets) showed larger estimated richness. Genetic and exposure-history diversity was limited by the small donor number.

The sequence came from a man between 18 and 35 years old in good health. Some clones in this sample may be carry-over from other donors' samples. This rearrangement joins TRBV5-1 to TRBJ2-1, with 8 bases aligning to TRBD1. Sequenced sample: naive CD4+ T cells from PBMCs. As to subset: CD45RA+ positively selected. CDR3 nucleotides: TGCGCCAGCAGGACCTCGGACAGGGATGAGCAGTTCTTC. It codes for CASRTSDRDEQFF.